This entry features one T cell receptor beta chain sequence. Its antigen is unidentified. This sample is drawn from a study of graft-versus-host responses after intestinal transplantation. For the study at large: Recipients across the board were started on anti-thymocyte globulin induction, then kept on tacrolimus and steroids for about 3 years.

The V end was cut by 3 bases, the J end by 2 bases, with 11 bases between. The CDR3 has 14 amino acids. Germline CDR1 SGHRS, CDR2 YFSETQ. Sequencing was performed with immunoSEQ multiplex PCR; in TCRdb, only in-frame clones are kept and a portion is missing. The repertoire holds some 12,000 clones, with over 70% as singletons. Overall study findings and caveats: Early HvG declines after transplant were associated with peak circulating GvH clone levels. High graft-versus-host to host-versus-graft clonal ratios were found in allografts of patients who had graft-donor T cell macrochimerism.

Here the sequenced sample was PBMCs, taken about 130 days after transplant. The J gene is TRBJ1-2, the V gene TRBV5-1; D not resolved. The TCR comes from a human patient who received an intestinal transplant, so some T cells may come from the graft donor. CDR3 nucleotides: TGCGCCAGCAGCTCCACGACGGGGAACTATGGCTACACCTTC. This gives the protein CASSSTTGNYGYTF.